This T cell receptor beta chain was obtained from a study of blood T cells in healthy people across ages. Findings and caveats of the study: Older age coincided with a roughly linear decline in TCR beta diversity per million T cells. The unknown donor CMV status may have confounded expanded clonotype changes. It was held that diversity estimates obtained from one million T cells represented underestimates. More naive CD4+ cells and higher diversity were found in long-lived than in aged donors.

Primers used in a second PCR of roughly 7 to 11 cycles were a sample-barcoded 5' primer and a J-beta primer mix. TCRdb re-analysed the 5' RACE reads in MiXCR, keeping a single row per CDR3 protein. The sample records over 950,000 distinct CDR3 sequences, roughly 51% being singletons. On this clonotype: Its specificity is not known.

The CDR3 sequence is 16 residues long. Unmatched junction bases numbered 11, after V lost 3 bases and J lost 4 bases. Germline loops: CDR1 KGHSH, CDR2 LQKENI. The TCR sequence derives from a woman aged 60-70 years in good health. The specimen was blood. V gene TRBV18 combines with J gene TRBJ2-7, with 8 bases fitting TRBD1. The CDR3: CASSPSIGDRRYEQYF. In DNA, the CDR3 is TGTGCCAGCTCACCTTCCATAGGGGACAGGAGATACGAGCAGTACTTC.